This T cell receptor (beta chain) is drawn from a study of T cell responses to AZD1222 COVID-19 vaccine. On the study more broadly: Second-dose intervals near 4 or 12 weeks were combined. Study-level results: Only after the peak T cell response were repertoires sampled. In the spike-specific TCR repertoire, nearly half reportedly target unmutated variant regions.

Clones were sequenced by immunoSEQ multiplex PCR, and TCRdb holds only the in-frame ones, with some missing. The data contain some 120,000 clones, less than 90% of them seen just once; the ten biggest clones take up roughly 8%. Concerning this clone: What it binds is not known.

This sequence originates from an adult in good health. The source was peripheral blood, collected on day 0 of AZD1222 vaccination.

CDR3 region: CASSYGQGNNQPQHF. The CDR3 DNA sequence: TGTGCCAGCAGTTACGGGCAGGGGAACAATCAGCCCCAGCATTTT. The V call is TRBV6-5, the J call TRBJ1-5; possible D gene TRBD1, 6 bases. With 2 bases removed from V and 3 bases from J, the gap between germline ends came to 11 bases. The CDR3 sequence is 15 residues long. CDR1 is MNHEY and CDR2 is SVGAGI in the germline V gene.